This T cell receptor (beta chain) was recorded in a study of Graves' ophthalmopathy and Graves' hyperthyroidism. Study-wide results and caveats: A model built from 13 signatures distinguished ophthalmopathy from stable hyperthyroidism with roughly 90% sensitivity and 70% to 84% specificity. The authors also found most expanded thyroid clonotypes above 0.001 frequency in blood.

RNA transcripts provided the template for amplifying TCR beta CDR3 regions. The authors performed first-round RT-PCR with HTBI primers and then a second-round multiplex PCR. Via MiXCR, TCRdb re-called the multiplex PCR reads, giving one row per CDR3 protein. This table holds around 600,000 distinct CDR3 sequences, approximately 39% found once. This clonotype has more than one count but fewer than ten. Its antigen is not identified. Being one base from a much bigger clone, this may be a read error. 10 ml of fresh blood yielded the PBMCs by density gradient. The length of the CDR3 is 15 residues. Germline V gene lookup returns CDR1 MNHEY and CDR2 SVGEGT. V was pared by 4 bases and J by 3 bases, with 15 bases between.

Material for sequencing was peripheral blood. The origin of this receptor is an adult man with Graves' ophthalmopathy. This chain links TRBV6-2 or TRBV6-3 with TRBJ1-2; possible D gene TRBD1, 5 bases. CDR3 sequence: CASSSPAGWHYGYTF. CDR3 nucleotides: TGTGCCAGCAGTTCCCCGGCAGGGTGGCACTATGGCTACACCTTC.